These 6 T cell receptor beta chains came from one sample sequenced in a study of blood T cell repertoires in COVID-19. This table comes from immunoSEQ multiplex PCR, and its TCRdb copy is limited to in-frame clones, with some not included. The sample gives around 190,000 clones, 70% to 90% of which show up once; 1.1% is in the top ten. Sequenced: peripheral blood. The receptors originated from a man aged 30-40 years with acute or convalescent COVID-19.

This chain connects TRBV2 to TRBJ1-2; 7 bases agree with TRBD1. The germline CDR1 and CDR2 sequences are SNHLY and FYNNEI. The CDR3 totals 14 residues. V shed 1 base and J 5 bases; nucleotides not matched to a gene: 4. The CDR3 protein is CASSEVRGVYGYTF. CDR3 DNA sequence: TGTGCCAGCAGTGAAGTCAGGGGGGTGTATGGCTACACCTTC. The full variable domain, with the rest looked up from reference TRBV2 and TRBJ1-2, is EPEVTQTPSHQVTQMGQEVILRCVPISNHLYFYWYRQILGQKVEFLVSFYNNEISEKSEIFDDQFSVERPDGSNFTLKIRSTKLEDSAMYFCASSEVRGVYGYTFGSGTRLTVV.

The chain couples TRBV28 to TRBJ1-5, with D perhaps TRBD1 (6 bases). The CDR3 contains 12 residues. Per the germline V gene, CDR1 is MDHEN and CDR2 is SYDVKM. Between the trimmed V and J ends, which lost 7 bases and 7 bases, there was a span of 11 bases. In DNA, the CDR3 is TGTGCCAGCACCGACAGGCCACAGCCCCAGCATTTT. This gives the protein CASTDRPQPQHF.

This chain links TRBV10-1 with TRBJ2-7, with 8 bases that match TRBD2. There are 14 residues in the CDR3. The J segment lost 3 bases and the V segment lost 11 bases, leaving 12 bases of the junction unmatched. Germline V gives CDR1 WNHNN, CDR2 SYGVQD (reference sequence). The CDR3 loop reads CARDGGGGGYEQYF. The CDR3 nucleotides are TGCGCCCGCGACGGGGGGGGAGGGGGCTACGAGCAGTACTTC.

V is TRBV2 and J is TRBJ2-7; 10 nucleotides agree with TRBD1. Germline CDR1 and CDR2: SNHLY and FYNNEI. Germline trimming cut 5 bases from V and 5 bases from J; bases unmatched to any gene: 6. The CDR3 extends over 14 amino acids. As DNA, the CDR3 is TGTGCCAGCAGTCAAACGGGACAGGGGAACGAGCAGTACTTC. It yields the protein CASSQTGQGNEQYF.

The chain recombines TRBV7-9 with TRBJ1-2, with D possibly TRBD1 on 5 matching bases. The CDR3 has 15 residues. V shed 4 bases and J shed 3 bases, with 15 bases lying between them. Looked up from germline, CDR1 is SEHNR and CDR2 is FQNEAQ (reference sequence). This chain's CDR3 is CASSSRRGFDYGYTF. As DNA, the CDR3 is TGTGCCAGCAGCTCTCGAAGGGGATTCGACTATGGCTACACCTTC.

The J gene is TRBJ1-1, the V gene TRBV19, with D perhaps matching TRBD1 (5 bases). Trimming took 7 bases from V and 4 from J, leaving 22 bases between them. The CDR3 runs to 16 residues. The V gene's germline CDR1 is LNHDA and CDR2 SQIVND (reference sequence). The CDR3 sequence is CASIKGFGRGGTEAFF. The CDR3 DNA follows: TGTGCCAGTATTAAGGGGTTTGGACGGGGGGGCACTGAAGCTTTCTTT.